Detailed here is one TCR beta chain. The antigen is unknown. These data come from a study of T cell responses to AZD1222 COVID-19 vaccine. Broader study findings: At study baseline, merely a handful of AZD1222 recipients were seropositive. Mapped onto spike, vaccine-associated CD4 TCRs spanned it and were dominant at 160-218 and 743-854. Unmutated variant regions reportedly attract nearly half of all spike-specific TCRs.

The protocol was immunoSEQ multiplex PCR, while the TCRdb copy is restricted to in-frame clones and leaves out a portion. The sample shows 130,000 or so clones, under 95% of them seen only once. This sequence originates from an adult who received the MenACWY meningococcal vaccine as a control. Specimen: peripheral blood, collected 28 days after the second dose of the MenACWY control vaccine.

The CDR3 nucleotides are TGCGCCAGCAGCTTTTTAGGTGGCTCCTACAATGAGCAGTTCTTC. This gives the protein CASSFLGGSYNEQFF. The rearrangement joins TRBV5-1 to TRBJ2-1; D remains unclear. The CDR3 loop spans 15 amino acids. CDR1 and CDR2 from the germline V gene are SGHRS and YFSETQ. The germline V and J ends were trimmed by 2 bases and 0 bases, with 9 bases remaining between them.